These 31 T cell receptor beta chains were sequenced from one sample in a study of blood T cell repertoires in COVID-19. Clones were read by immunoSEQ multiplex PCR, and TCRdb kept only the in-frame ones, dropping some. The sample has some 76,000 clones, around nine tenths seen once; the top ten hold about 6%. The specimen sequenced was peripheral blood. Receptors were obtained from a human donor in a cohort sampled during active COVID-19.

V gene TRBV6-6 combines with J gene TRBJ1-4, with 9 bases lining up with TRBD1. CDR1 is MNHNY, CDR2 SVGAGI, per germline (reference sequence). There are 16 residues in the CDR3. Trimming removed 2 bases from V and 5 bases from J; junction bases left unmatched: 6. This CDR3 is CASSYPPGQGNEKLFF. CDR3 DNA sequence: TGTGCCAGCAGTTACCCCCCGGGACAGGGAAATGAAAAACTGTTTTTT.

The chain recombines TRBV3-1 (or the pseudogene TRBV3-2) with TRBJ1-3, with D uncertain. The CDR3 extends over 12 amino acids. Germline lookup yields CDR1 LGHDT and CDR2 YNNKEL (reference sequence). V dropped 4 bases and J dropped 4 bases, with 5 bases sitting between them. CDR3 nucleotides: TGTGCCAGCAGCCCAGTAGGAAACACCATATATTTT. Amino acids: CASSPVGNTIYF.

The rearrangement links TRBV6-5 to TRBJ2-7, with D perhaps TRBD1 (6 bases). The CDR3 consists of 13 residues. V was shortened by 6 bases and J by 0 bases, with 9 bases between the two germline ends. Germline CDR1 and CDR2: MNHEY and SVGAGI. In nucleotides, the CDR3 is TGTGCCAGCAGACTAGGGGGCTCCTACGAGCAGTACTTC. It codes for CASRLGGSYEQYF.

The chain recombines TRBV5-6 with TRBJ1-1; TRBD1 matches at 8 bases. This CDR3 is 14 amino acids long. With 4 bases clipped from V and 0 bases from J, the junction kept 2 bases outside the gene matches. Germline V gene sequence: CDR1 SGHDT, CDR2 YYEEEE. The CDR3: CASSMDRVNTEAFF. DNA for the CDR3: TGTGCCAGCAGCATGGACAGGGTGAACACTGAAGCTTTCTTT.

This chain connects TRBV5-1 to TRBJ2-2; maybe TRBD2 (5 bases). Trimming pared 4 bases from V and 0 bases from J, leaving 19 bases between. From germline, CDR1 is SGHRS and CDR2 YFSETQ. The CDR3 loop spans 18 amino acids. For the CDR3, the DNA is TGCGCCAGCAGCATCCGGGCTACACCTAGCTCGAACACCGGGGAGCTGTTTTTT. Translating gives CASSIRATPSSNTGELFF. The complete variable domain, with remaining parts taken from reference TRBV5-1 and TRBJ2-2, reads KAGVTQTPRYLIKTRGQQVTLSCSPISGHRSVSWYQQTPGQGLQFLFEYFSETQRNKGNFPGRFSGRQFSNSRSEMNVSTLELGDSALYLCASSIRATPSSNTGELFFGEGSRLTVL.

The chain couples TRBV19 to TRBJ1-3, with a possible D match to TRBD1 (5 bases). This CDR3 comprises 14 residues. Germline assignment: CDR1 LNHDA and CDR2 SQIVND (reference sequence). V was trimmed by 7 bases and J by 0 bases, leaving 10 bases between them. CDR3: CASTGLSSGNTIYF. Written as DNA, the CDR3 is TGTGCCAGTACAGGGCTCAGCTCTGGAAACACCATATATTTT. The whole variable domain, filled in from reference TRBV19 and TRBJ1-3, reads DGGITQSPKYLFRKEGQNVTLSCEQNLNHDAMYWYRQDPGQGLRLIYYSQIVNDFQKGDIAEGYSVSREKKESFPLTVTSAQKNPTAFYLCASTGLSSGNTIYFGEGSWLTVV.

The J gene is TRBJ2-7, the V gene TRBV7-2; 7 bases agree with TRBD2. The germline V gene encodes CDR1 SGHTA and CDR2 FQGNSA. This CDR3 has 16 residues. V lost 4 bases and J lost 5; bases outside the gene matches: 14. The chain's CDR3 is CASSSGGGGLGDEQYF. In nucleotides, the CDR3 is TGTGCCAGCAGCTCGGGGGGTGGCGGGCTAGGAGACGAGCAGTACTTC.

This clone was picked up one time. The CDR3 DNA is TGTGCCAGCCGCCGGGACAGGGGTACAGATACGCAGTATTTT. Its protein is CASRRDRGTDTQYF. This chain links TRBV6-5 with TRBJ2-3; 10 nucleotides match TRBD1. J was trimmed by 3 bases and V by 8 bases; bases with no gene match: 5. Germline V gene data show CDR1 as MNHEY and CDR2 as SVGAGI. The CDR3 loop spans 14 amino acids.

The rearrangement uses TRBV14 and TRBJ1-6; D is unresolved. The CDR3 is 19 residues long. Trimming took off 3 bases at V and 0 bases at J, with 18 bases between the two ends. The germline V gene has CDR1 SGHDN and CDR2 FVKESK. CDR3 loop: CASSHLIDSVRSYNSPLHF. The CDR3 coding sequence is TGTGCCAGCAGCCATCTTATTGACTCCGTTCGCTCCTATAATTCACCCCTCCACTTT.

This chain links TRBV21-1 with TRBJ2-3; the DNA was not compared with TRBD1, the D call given in the table. TRBV21-1 is tagged as a pseudogene. The length of the CDR3 is 18 residues. CDR3 amino acids: CASSKRRDGRGQPDTQYF. For the CDR3, the DNA is TGTGCCAGCAGCAAGAGGCGGGACGGCAGGGGGCAGCCAGATACGCAGTATTTT.

In DNA form, the CDR3 reads TGTGCCAGCAGCTTAGGACGGGGGGGCTTGGAGACCCAGTACTTC. It encodes CASSLGRGGLETQYF. This sequence joins TRBV7-9 and TRBJ2-5; TRBD2 matches 8 bases. Trimming cost V 1 base and J 5 bases; bases outside gene matches: 6. Germline CDR1 SEHNR, CDR2 FQNEAQ (reference sequence). The CDR3 extends over 15 amino acids.

The chain is built from TRBV19 and TRBJ1-2, with 8 bases aligning to TRBD1. V shed 4 bases and J 6 bases; nucleotides not matched to a gene: 10. CDR3 length: 15 amino acids. Germline CDR1 reads LNHDA; CDR2 reads SQIVND (reference sequence). The CDR3 coding sequence is TGTGCCAGTAGTAACCCCCCGGACAGGGTCCATGGCTACACCTTC. Encoded protein: CASSNPPDRVHGYTF.

The chain combines TRBV6-5 with TRBJ2-7, with no clear D. This CDR3 is 13 amino acids long. CDR1 and CDR2 from the germline V gene are MNHEY and SVGAGI. V was trimmed by 0 bases and J by 3 bases, leaving 6 bases between them. The CDR3 nucleotides read TGTGCCAGCAGTTACTCGGGCAACTACGAGCAGTACTTC. Its protein is CASSYSGNYEQYF.

V usage is TRBV25-1 and J usage is TRBJ2-2, with 7 bases aligning to TRBD1. The CDR3 loop spans 12 amino acids. V was pared by 3 bases and J by 12 bases, with 4 bases of the junction left unmatched. From germline, CDR1 is MGHDK and CDR2 SYGVNS. As DNA, the CDR3 is TGTGCCAGCAGTGACCTGGACAGGCAGCTGTTTTTT. This gives the protein CASSDLDRQLFF. Full variable domain (rest looked up from reference TRBV25-1 and TRBJ2-2): EADIYQTPRYLVIGTGKKITLECSQTMGHDKMYWYQQDPGMELHLIHYSYGVNSTEKGDLSSESTVSRIRTEHFPLTLESARPSHTSQYLCASSDLDRQLFFGEGSRLTVL.

The chain uses TRBV19 and TRBJ1-3; 9 nucleotides align to TRBD1. CDR1 is LNHDA and CDR2 is SQIVND in the germline V gene (reference sequence). CDR3 length: 15 residues. V lost 5 bases and J lost 5; bases outside the gene matches: 7. The CDR3: CASSPQGAQRNTIYF. The CDR3 DNA reads TGTGCCAGTAGTCCACAGGGGGCCCAGAGAAACACCATATATTTT.

This chain joins TRBV12-3 or TRBV12-4 and TRBJ1-4; maybe TRBD1 (5 bases). The CDR3 has 13 residues. V lost 3 bases to trimming and J lost 5 bases, with 7 bases between them. The CDR3 is CASSFGGNEKLFF. In nucleotides, the CDR3 is TGTGCCAGCAGTTTTGGGGGGAATGAAAAACTGTTTTTT.

The chain is built from TRBV6-2 or TRBV6-3 and TRBJ1-5; maybe TRBD1 (6 bases). CDR3 length: 17 amino acids. Germline values: CDR1 MNHEY, CDR2 SVGEGT. Trimming shortened V by 6 bases and J by 4 bases, and 22 bases separated the two germline ends. The CDR3 DNA reads as TGTGCCAGCAGCCCTACAGGGTGGCCAGGGGAAAATCAGCCCCAGCATTTT. The encoded protein is CASSPTGWPGENQPQHF.

This chain joins TRBV29-1 and TRBJ1-3, with D possibly matching TRBD1 (6 bases). The germline gives CDR1 SQVTM, CDR2 ANQGSEA. The V and J ends lost 1 base and 0 bases respectively, with 16 bases between them. The length of the CDR3 is 17 residues. Written as DNA, the CDR3 is TGCAGCGTTGAAGGATCTACAGGGAATTACTCTGGAAACACCATATATTTT. Residues: CSVEGSTGNYSGNTIYF.

The genes are TRBV5-8 and TRBJ1-6, with 7 bases matching TRBD1. The CDR3 has 16 residues. The germline V gene has CDR1 SGHTS and CDR2 YDEGEE. Germline trimming cut 1 base from V and 1 base from J; bases unmatched to any gene: 2. CDR3 DNA sequence: TGTGCCAGCAGCTTGACAGGGGCTTCCTATAATTCACCCCTCCACTTT. Its translation is CASSLTGASYNSPLHF. The full variable domain, with the rest looked up from reference TRBV5-8 and TRBJ1-6, is EAGVTQSPTHLIKTRGQQATLRCSPISGHTSVYWYQQALGLGLQFLLWYDEGEERNRGNFPPRFSGRQFPNYSSELNVNALELEDSALYLCASSLTGASYNSPLHFGNGTRLTVT.

A few counts support this clone. The V and J genes are TRBV18 and TRBJ1-5; 10 bases are shared with TRBD1. The V gene's germline CDR1 is KGHSH and CDR2 LQKENI. This CDR3 comprises 15 residues. V was pared by 5 bases and J by 6 bases, with 7 bases of the junction left unmatched. This chain's CDR3 is CASSVGTGVGQPQHF. As DNA, the CDR3 is TGTGCCAGCTCAGTCGGGACAGGGGTAGGTCAGCCCCAGCATTTT.

The V call is TRBV5-8, the J call TRBJ1-1, with D perhaps TRBD1 (6 bases). CDR1 is SGHTS and CDR2 is YDEGEE in the germline V gene. The CDR3 spans 12 residues. V was pared by 1 base and J by 11 bases, with 12 bases between. As DNA, the CDR3 is TGTGCCAGCAGCTTGAGGGGGACCAAGGCTTTCTTT. Protein sequence: CASSLRGTKAFF.

J is TRBJ1-1 and V is TRBV6-6, with 9 bases identical to TRBD1. The CDR3 sequence is 15 residues long. Trimming took 8 bases from V and 4 from J; bases not matched to a gene: 11. Germline loops: CDR1 MNHNY, CDR2 SVGAGI (reference sequence). The CDR3 loop reads CASVPTGGGGTEAFF. Written as DNA, the CDR3 is TGTGCCAGCGTACCAACAGGGGGCGGTGGCACTGAAGCTTTCTTT.

The chain couples TRBV7-2 to TRBJ2-1, with TRBD2 identical over 7 bases. Germline values: CDR1 SGHTA, CDR2 FQGNSA. Unmatched junction bases numbered 10, after V lost 5 bases and J lost 3 bases. This CDR3 is 16 amino acids long. CDR3 DNA: TGTGCCAGCAGCACCAGTGGTAGCGGGCGCTACAATGAGCAGTTCTTC. This translates into CASSTSGSGRYNEQFF.

J is TRBJ2-7 and V is TRBV18; 7 nucleotides agree with TRBD1. Germline trimming cut 3 bases from V and 1 base from J; bases unmatched to any gene: 3. Looked up from germline, CDR1 is KGHSH and CDR2 is LQKENI. The CDR3 consists of 14 residues. This CDR3 reads CASSPEDRSYEQYF. Written as DNA, the CDR3 is TGTGCCAGCTCACCGGAGGACAGGTCCTACGAGCAGTACTTC.

V and J are TRBV7-9 and TRBJ2-7; 8 bases are shared with TRBD1. CDR1 is SEHNR and CDR2 is FQNEAQ in the germline V gene (reference sequence). This CDR3 spans 15 amino acids. V lost 4 bases and J lost 3; bases outside the gene matches: 8. The CDR3 sequence: CASSSRTGSGYEQYF. CDR3 bases: TGTGCCAGCAGCTCGAGGACAGGGTCGGGCTACGAGCAGTACTTC.

This clone was recorded once. The chain employs TRBV12-5 and TRBJ2-1; 9 bases are a match to TRBD2. The CDR3 spans 13 residues. J was trimmed by 7 bases and V by 2 bases; bases with no gene match: 0. CDR1 is LGHNT and CDR2 is FRNRAP in the germline V gene. CDR3 residues: CASGLSGGNEQFF. Written as DNA, the CDR3 is TGTGCTAGTGGTTTGAGCGGGGGGAATGAGCAGTTCTTC.

This chain uses TRBV5-7 with TRBJ2-1; 7 bases match TRBD2. TRBV5-7 is an ORF, and what it does is uncertain. This CDR3 is 16 amino acids long. With V trimmed by 3 bases and J by 5 bases, 11 bases remained unmatched. CDR3 bases: TGTGCCAGCAGCTCGTACTCTGCGGGGGTGAACAATGAGCAGTTCTTC. It is translated as CASSSYSAGVNNEQFF.

The chain uses TRBV6-6 and TRBJ2-2; 7 bases fit TRBD1. V shed 3 bases and J 2 bases; nucleotides not matched to a gene: 6. The germline V gene has CDR1 MNHNY and CDR2 SVGAGI (reference sequence). The CDR3 spans 16 residues. DNA of the CDR3: TGTGCCAGCAGTTATTCGACAGGGTTTAACACCGGGGAGCTGTTTTTT. Encoded protein: CASSYSTGFNTGELFF.

This chain joins TRBV7-6 and TRBJ2-5, with D perhaps TRBD1 (5 bases). Germline V lookup: CDR1 SGHVS, CDR2 FNYEAQ. The length of the CDR3 is 14 residues. V shed 1 base and J shed 3 bases, with 9 bases lying between them. CDR3 sequence reads: CASSLVSTEETQYF. The CDR3 DNA reads as TGTGCCAGCAGCTTAGTTTCGACAGAAGAGACCCAGTACTTC.

The V call is TRBV18, the J call TRBJ2-7, with 7 nucleotides matching TRBD1. V was clipped by 3 bases and J by 7 bases; unmatched bases: 12. The CDR3 is 15 residues long. Per the germline V gene, CDR1 is KGHSH and CDR2 is LQKENI. The CDR3 DNA is TGTGCCAGCTCACCCGGCTCGGGACAGACTGGAGAGCAGTACTTC. Translating it yields CASSPGSGQTGEQYF.

The chain links TRBV18 to TRBJ2-7; D may be TRBD2 (5 bases). CDR3 size: 15 residues. Trimming pared 0 bases from V and 5 bases from J, leaving 14 bases between. CDR1 and CDR2 (germline): KGHSH, LQKENI. CDR3 sequence (DNA): TGTGCCAGCTCACCACCGACGCGGTCGAGGGACGAGCAGTACTTC. Translation: CASSPPTRSRDEQYF.